One sample yielded the 32 T cell receptor beta chains listed below, sequenced in a study of post-analysis software for immune sequencing data. Included in the TCR beta cDNA libraries were unique molecular identifiers. TCRdb itself ran the PCR reads through MiXCR, one entry per CDR3 protein. The sample records hundreds of thousands of distinct CDR3 sequences, approximately 30% being singletons. Study-wide results and limits: TRBV5-6, TRBV5-1 and TRBV20-1 were among 4 or 5 TRBV segments more frequent in patients than controls.

Their antigens remain unidentified. Input material: blood. These receptors originate from a girl aged 10 to 17 with multiple sclerosis.

The V call is TRBV12-3 or TRBV12-4, the J call TRBJ1-2; D unresolved. The CDR3 extends over 14 amino acids. V was cut by 2 bases and J by 4 bases, with 11 bases left in between. The CDR3 nucleotides read TGTGCCAGCAGTTTACGGAGAGAAGCCTATGGCTACACCTTC. Its protein is CASSLRREAYGYTF.

This clonotype came up once. The genes are TRBV4-3 and TRBJ2-2; 8 positions agree with TRBD2. The CDR3 consists of 18 residues. The J segment lost 0 bases and the V segment lost 3 bases, leaving 9 bases of the junction unmatched. Germline CDR1 is LGHNA and CDR2 is YSLEER. The CDR3: CASSQAAGSGANTGELFF. In DNA form, the CDR3 reads TGCGCCAGCAGCCAGGCTGCGGGTAGCGGGGCGAACACCGGGGAGCTGTTTTTT.

This clonotype was recorded a few times. The CDR3 DNA reads TGTGCCAGCCTGACGGGGGCGGGGGACAATGAGCAGTTCTTC. Translating it yields CASLTGAGDNEQFF. The chain carries TRBV2 and TRBJ2-1; a possible D gene is TRBD2 (7 bases). This CDR3 is 14 amino acids long. CDR1 and CDR2 (germline): SNHLY, FYNNEI. The V and J ends lost 8 bases and 5 bases respectively, with 16 bases between them.

This clonotype has a handful of counts. The chain uses TRBV6-5 and TRBJ2-5, with a tentative D call TRBD1 (6 bases). The ends were cut back, 8 bases at V and 1 base at J, with 17 bases in the middle. CDR1 and CDR2 from the germline V gene are MNHEY and SVGAGI. The CDR3 consists of 15 residues. CDR3: CASHRWGPRQETQYF. Here the CDR3 DNA reads TGTGCCAGCCATCGGTGGGGGCCTCGCCAAGAGACCCAGTACTTC.

There are a few counts of this clonotype. The chain couples TRBV6-1 to TRBJ1-4, with 7 bases fitting TRBD1. Germline values: CDR1 MNHNS, CDR2 SASEGT. The CDR3 extends over 16 amino acids. The ends lost 6 bases at V and 0 bases at J; junction bases unmatched: 7. CDR3 coding DNA: TGTGCCAGCAGGGAACCCGACAGGGCAACTAATGAAAAACTGTTTTTT. This gives the protein CASREPDRATNEKLFF.

This clonotype was seen repeatedly, ten times or more. The chain has TRBV20-1 and TRBJ2-3; 12 positions agree with TRBD2. The CDR3 loop spans 14 amino acids. J gave up 3 bases and V 6 bases, and 4 bases lay outside the gene matches. CDR1 and CDR2 from the germline V gene are DFQATT and SNEGSKA (reference sequence). Written as DNA, the CDR3 is TGCAGTGCGGAGACTAGCGGGAGAACAGATACGCAGTATTTT. It encodes CSAETSGRTDTQYF.

This clonotype was found a few times. V is TRBV28 and J is TRBJ1-1, with 7 bases matching TRBD1. The CDR3 is 14 residues long. V shed 4 bases, J shed 7 bases, and the junction held 9 bases outside the gene matches. Per germline, CDR1 MDHEN and CDR2 SYDVKM. CDR3 amino acids: CASSSGTVEFEAFF. CDR3 DNA sequence: TGTGCCAGCAGTTCCGGGACAGTTGAATTTGAAGCTTTCTTT.

This clonotype came up a few times. The V and J genes are TRBV27 and TRBJ2-4; D remains ambiguous. The ends were cut back, 6 bases at V and 0 bases at J, with 9 bases in the middle. The germline V gene has CDR1 MNHEY and CDR2 SMNVEV (reference sequence). The length of the CDR3 is 14 residues. The CDR3 nucleotides read TGTGCCAGCAGGACAACCCTAGCCAAAAACATTCAGTACTTC. This translates into CASRTTLAKNIQYF.

In this sample, this clonotype turned up once. The chain links TRBV11-1 to TRBJ2-1; 13 bases are shared with TRBD2. Trimming cost V 4 bases and J 8 bases; bases outside gene matches: 5. This CDR3 region has 15 residues. Germline values: CDR1 SGHAT, CDR2 FQDESV (reference sequence). CDR3 amino acids: CASSWTSGGRDEQFF. Written as DNA, the CDR3 is TGTGCCAGCAGCTGGACTAGCGGGGGCCGGGATGAGCAGTTCTTC.

The rearrangement joins TRBV7-9 to TRBJ2-4; 7 positions match TRBD1. This CDR3 region has 14 residues. V lost 5 bases, J lost 3 bases, and 4 bases stayed unmatched. Germline V lookup: CDR1 SEHNR, CDR2 FQNEAQ (reference sequence). CDR3 in amino acids: CASSPGTDKNIQYF. The CDR3 DNA reads as TGTGCCAGCAGCCCCGGGACAGACAAAAACATTCAGTACTTC.

About this clonotype: Since the CDR3 does not end with the conserved phenylalanine or tryptophan, this likely comes from a read error. The CDR3 reads CASSPSAAGIRTDTQYC. CDR3 coding DNA: TGTGCCAGCTCACCATCGGCTGCGGGGATTAGGACAGATACGCAGTATTGT. The genes are TRBV18 and TRBJ2-3, with D possibly TRBD2 on 6 matching bases. This CDR3 contains 17 residues. Trimming took 2 bases from V and 3 from J, leaving 18 bases between them. Germline V gene lookup returns CDR1 KGHSH and CDR2 LQKENI.

This clonotype was detected only a few times. The chain couples TRBV20-1 to TRBJ2-7, with a weak D call TRBD1 (6 bases). Looked up from germline, CDR1 is DFQATT and CDR2 is SNEGSKA (reference sequence). V was clipped by 0 bases and J by 2 bases, with 11 bases between them. The CDR3 runs 14 residues. CDR3 sequence (DNA): TGCAGTGCTAGAGAGCAGGGGCCCGCCTACGAGCAGTACTTC. It codes for CSAREQGPAYEQYF.

The V call is TRBV6-5, the J call TRBJ1-1, with D possibly being TRBD1 (5 bases). V lost 3 bases, J lost 5 bases, and 19 bases lay in between. This CDR3 region has 16 residues. Germline V CDR1 and CDR2: MNHEY, SVGAGI. The CDR3 sequence: CASSYQQDRTVTEAFF. In DNA, the CDR3 is TGTGCCAGCAGTTATCAACAGGATAGAACGGTAACTGAAGCTTTCTTT.

The chain carries TRBV3-1 and TRBJ2-7; TRBD2 is a possible D gene (6 bases). V was cut by 6 bases and J by 7 bases, with 19 bases left in between. The germline V gene encodes CDR1 LGHDT and CDR2 YNNKEL (reference sequence). The CDR3 totals 14 residues. The CDR3 nucleotides read TGTGCCAGCAGTTACAGGACTGCGGGGAGGGAGCAGTACTTC. Encoded protein: CASSYRTAGREQYF.

Only a few counts were recorded for this clonotype. This chain uses TRBV24-1 with TRBJ2-1; a weak D match, TRBD1 (5 bases). The germline V gene encodes CDR1 KGHDR and CDR2 SFDVKD. With 3 bases removed from V and 12 bases from J, the gap between germline ends came to 14 bases. The CDR3 length is 13 residues. The CDR3 region has the DNA TGTGCCACCAGTGATGGGGCGGATTGGGGGCAGTTCTTC. It encodes CATSDGADWGQFF.

This clonotype was seen a few times. The chain couples TRBV4-2 to TRBJ1-2; D may be TRBD1 (5 bases). V lost 4 bases, J lost 3 bases, and 12 bases lay in between. CDR3 size: 14 residues. In germline, CDR1 is LGHNA, CDR2 YNFKEQ. The CDR3, as DNA: TGTGCCAGCAGCCCTCAGCAGGGCGACTATGGCTACACCTTC. It is translated as CASSPQQGDYGYTF.

The chain carries TRBV29-1 and TRBJ1-1; tentative D call: TRBD1 (5 bases). The CDR3 consists of 15 residues. The germline CDR1 and CDR2 sequences are SQVTM and ANQGSEA. The V gene lost 4 bases and the J gene lost 1 base, with 16 bases spanning the gap. This CDR3 reads CSVVWRGGGNTEAFF. CDR3 bases: TGCAGCGTTGTATGGAGGGGTGGAGGGAACACTGAAGCTTTCTTT.

The CDR3 coding sequence is TGTGCCAGCAGTCACGGGCAGGGCAGGAGTGGCTACACCTTC. Its translation is CASSHGQGRSGYTF. The J gene is TRBJ1-2, the V gene TRBV6-1, with D possibly being TRBD1 (5 bases). V lost 5 bases and J 7 bases, leaving 17 bases between the germline ends. This CDR3 has 14 amino acids. In germline, CDR1 is MNHNS, CDR2 SASEGT.

J is TRBJ2-5 and V is TRBV21-1; TRBD1, as called in the table, went unchecked against the DNA. The end of the DNA aligns better with TRBJ2-7, so the J call may be wrong. TRBV21-1 is classified as a pseudogene. The CDR3 totals 19 residues. CDR3 nucleotide sequence: TGTGCCAGCAGCAACACTTCTCCATTCGCAACAGGGGACCCCTACGAGCAGTACTTC. As protein: CASSNTSPFATGDPYEQYF.

Worth noting for this clonotype: An end of the junction does not agree with germline; a read error may underlie this. The chain combines TRBV4-2 with TRBJ1-4; D may be TRBD1 (5 bases). The germline V gene encodes CDR1 LGHNA and CDR2 YNFKEQ. The CDR3 runs to 13 residues. CDR3 coding DNA: TGTGCCGGCAGTGGTCCGGGGCTTGAAAAACTGTTTTTT. Translation: CAGSGPGLEKLFF.

This clonotype appeared a few times. V and J are TRBV6-6 and TRBJ2-3; D is perhaps TRBD2 (5 bases). V was clipped by 0 bases and J by 4 bases, with 11 bases between them. This CDR3 comprises 15 residues. Germline CDR1 and CDR2: MNHNY and SVGAGI (reference sequence). The CDR3 coding sequence is TGTGCCAGCAGTTACTCGGCAGTGAGGGCAGATACGCAGTATTTT. Its translation is CASSYSAVRADTQYF.

This clonotype showed up just a few times. J is TRBJ1-1 and V is TRBV5-1; D gene ambiguous. Trimming cost V 6 bases and J 6 bases, with 15 bases left between them. The CDR3 consists of 13 residues. The V gene's germline CDR1 is SGHRS and CDR2 YFSETQ. CDR3 coding DNA: TGCGCCAGCACCGTGGCGGGCGTCGCTGAAGCTTTCTTT. Amino acids: CASTVAGVAEAFF.

This sequence joins TRBV28 and TRBJ2-3, with D unresolved. The ends were cut back, 6 bases at V and 4 bases at J, with 14 bases in the middle. This CDR3 spans 14 amino acids. Per germline, CDR1 MDHEN and CDR2 SYDVKM. The chain's CDR3 is CASRSVGLADTQYF. As DNA, the CDR3 is TGTGCCAGCAGGTCGGTCGGCCTCGCAGATACGCAGTATTTT.

In its sample, this clonotype was seen a few times. The rearrangement links TRBV7-9 to TRBJ2-4, with D hard to call. Germline CDR1 and CDR2: SEHNR and FQNEAQ (reference sequence). This CDR3 is built from 14 residues. Trimming removed 5 bases at V and 4 bases at J, with 12 bases between. This CDR3 reads CASSPRQSKNIQYF. The CDR3 nucleotides are TGTGCCAGCAGCCCCAGGCAGTCAAAAAACATTCAGTACTTC.

This clonotype was counted a few times. The chain recombines TRBV6-6 with TRBJ2-6; D call uncertain. The CDR3 is made up of 16 amino acids. Germline values: CDR1 MNHNY, CDR2 SVGAGI (reference sequence). Between the trimmed V and J ends, which lost 3 bases and 2 bases, there was a span of 11 bases. DNA of the CDR3: TGTGCCAGCAGTTATATCCAACCAACTGGGGCCAACGTCCTGACTTTC. Translated: CASSYIQPTGANVLTF.

This clonotype was observed a handful of times. The J gene is TRBJ2-3, the V gene TRBV7-2; 12 bases line up with TRBD2. The CDR3 extends over 16 amino acids. V was clipped by 4 bases and J by 4 bases; unmatched bases: 6. Germline CDR1 reads SGHTA; CDR2 reads FQGNSA. The CDR3 here is CASSSVGLAGADTQYF. CDR3 coding DNA: TGTGCCAGCAGCTCAGTGGGACTAGCGGGCGCAGATACGCAGTATTTT. The full variable domain, with the rest looked up from reference TRBV7-2 and TRBJ2-3, is GAGVSQSPSNKVTEKGKDVELRCDPISGHTALYWYRQSLGQGLEFLIYFQGNSAPDKSGLPSDRFSAERTGGSVSTLTIQRTQQEDSAVYLCASSSVGLAGADTQYFGPGTRLTVL.

This chain joins TRBV28 and TRBJ2-5; either TRBD1 or TRBD2 may fit D (5 bases each). The CDR3 length is 17 residues. Per germline, CDR1 MDHEN and CDR2 SYDVKM. Deletions cut 1 base from V and 2 bases from J, with 17 bases between. As DNA, the CDR3 is TGTGCCAGCAGTTTATCGGGGCAGGGTTGGCGGCAAGAGACCCAGTACTTC. This sequence encodes CASSLSGQGWRQETQYF.

The rearrangement links TRBV24-1 to TRBJ1-5; TRBD1 might be the D (6 bases). The CDR3 has 12 residues. CDR1 and CDR2 (germline): KGHDR, SFDVKD. V was clipped by 9 bases and J by 7 bases, with 12 bases between them. In nucleotides, the CDR3 is TGTGCCACCCATGACAGGCGGCAGCCCCAGCATTTT. Protein product: CATHDRRQPQHF.

The table lists this clonotype with a few counts. The chain is built from TRBV25-1 and TRBJ2-1; perhaps TRBD2 as D (7 bases). V gave up 1 base and J gave up 7 bases, with 23 bases separating them. Germline CDR1 is MGHDK and CDR2 is SYGVNS. The CDR3 runs to 18 residues. The CDR3: CASSEFGGRGGPGNEQFF. CDR3 nucleotide sequence: TGTGCCAGCAGTGAATTCGGTGGTAGGGGGGGACCGGGTAATGAGCAGTTCTTC.

The gene calls are TRBV15 and TRBJ2-2, with a weak D call TRBD1 (6 bases). V dropped 4 bases and J dropped 3 bases, with 9 bases sitting between them. Germline-derived CDR1 and CDR2 are LNHNV and YYDKDF (reference sequence). The CDR3 sequence is 14 residues long. The CDR3 nucleotides are TGTGCCACCAGCACAGACAGGCACACCGGGGAGCTGTTTTTT. Its translation is CATSTDRHTGELFF.

This chain joins TRBV10-3 and TRBJ1-3; 9 bases align to TRBD1. After removal of 9 bases from V and 0 bases from J, the junction contained 3 bases not matched to a gene. The germline V gene encodes CDR1 ENHRY and CDR2 SYGVKD. The CDR3 has 14 amino acids. CDR3 sequence (DNA): TGTGCCATAGACAGGGGGAGCTCTGGAAACACCATATATTTT. Protein product: CAIDRGSSGNTIYF.

This clonotype occurred many times. The CDR3 sequence is CASSTDRVTDTQYF. In DNA form, the CDR3 reads TGTGCCAGCAGCACAGACAGGGTTACAGATACGCAGTATTTT. The chain employs TRBV11-2 and TRBJ2-3; 7 nucleotides align to TRBD1. V shed 5 bases and J 3 bases; nucleotides not matched to a gene: 5. This CDR3 region has 14 residues. Germline V gene data show CDR1 as SGHAT and CDR2 as FQNNGV.